This T cell receptor (beta chain) is from a study of blood T cell repertoires in COVID-19. At the level of the study: The samples span acute and convalescent COVID-19 from the United States, Italy and Spain.

Participants were placed into cohorts based on the clinical history they reported. Two negative PCRs, clearance, or symptom resolution characterized the recovered Cohort 3 donors. How the authors handled the data: Estimation of nucleated cell counts relied on the amplification of reference gene primers. Using immunoSEQ multiplex PCR, the repertoire was profiled, and TCRdb retains in-frame clones only, with some absent. Clonal size and the V and J genes are those of that table, whereas D and trimming came from the DNA. The sample lists 250,000 to 350,000 clones; roughly 86% were seen once. CDR3 length equals 15 residues. From germline, CDR1 is SGHRS and CDR2 YFSETQ. Trimming took off 0 bases at V and 4 bases at J, with 12 bases between the two ends.

Source material: PBMCs or T cells enriched from blood (not recorded which). J is TRBJ2-3 and V is TRBV5-1, with D hard to call. This TCR was sampled from a woman aged 18 to 35 who had recovered from COVID-19. The CDR3 nucleotides are TGCGCCAGCAGCTTGGTCGCTAGTACCCCAGATACGCAGTATTTT. Translated, it gives CASSLVASTPDTQYF.